The present entry profiles one T cell receptor (beta chain) with its context. This clonotype showed up just a few times. This clone's antigen is unknown. No base quality information exists; no much larger clone differs at one position. These data belong to a study of patients and donors after allogeneic stem cell transplantation (dated by TCRdb to the early 2020s). Deletion took 6 bases off V and 0 bases off J, with a span of 14 bases between the germline ends. CDR3 length: 16 amino acids, cysteine to phenylalanine. The kept DNA is CDR3 alone, 48 bases in frame from the first base. CDR1 is given as LGHDT and CDR2 as YNNKEL, both from the germline V gene (reference sequence). The library was built by means of RT-PCR. Sequencing used a NextSeq 550. TCRdb took the public reads, trimmed them with fastp at Q25, ran MiXCR for clone calling and kept in-frame beta chains. CDR3 protein sequences are deduplicated, and each keeps its most common genes and DNA. Counted in this sample were tens of thousands of distinct CDR3 sequences; about an eighth of them appeared once. The biggest ten clones account for around 30% of the sample.

Input material: blood, either unsorted or a sorted T cell fraction (not recorded which). This chain joins TRBV3-1 to TRBJ2-2; possibly the D gene is TRBD1, per 5 matching bases. This TCR came from a human donor who was either an allogeneic HSCT recipient or a stem cell or donor lymphocyte infusion donor (not recorded which). It is not recorded whose cells these are; they may come from a transplant donor. The CDR3 loop reads CASRPETAANTGELFF. The base sequence is TGTGCCAGCAGACCCGAGACAGCCGCGAACACCGGGGAGCTGTTTTTT.